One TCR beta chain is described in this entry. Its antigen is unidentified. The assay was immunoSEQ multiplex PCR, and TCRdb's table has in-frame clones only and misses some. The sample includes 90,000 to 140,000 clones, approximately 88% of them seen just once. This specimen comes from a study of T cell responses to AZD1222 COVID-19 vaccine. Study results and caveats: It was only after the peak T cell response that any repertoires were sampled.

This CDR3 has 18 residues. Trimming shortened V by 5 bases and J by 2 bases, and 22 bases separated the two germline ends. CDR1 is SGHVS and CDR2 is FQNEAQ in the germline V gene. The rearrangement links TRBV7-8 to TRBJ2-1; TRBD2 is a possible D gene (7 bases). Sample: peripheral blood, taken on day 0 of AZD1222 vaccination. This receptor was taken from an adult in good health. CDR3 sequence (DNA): TGTGCCAGCAGCACCGCGGGGGTGAACGGGGGCACCTACAATGAGCAGTTCTTC. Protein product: CASSTAGVNGGTYNEQFF.